There are many counts of the clone carrying this T cell receptor beta chain. Its antigen remains unidentified. This entry is derived from a study of early T cells in non-severe SARS-CoV-2 infection. Study in general: Unpaired chains resulted from sequencing bulk RNA of unsorted whole blood. Study-wide results and limits: Anti-spike CD8 responses were favored by VDJdb matching, which missed private and CD4 specificities.

The library protocol tagged individual cDNA molecules with unique molecular identifiers. TCRdb analysed the 5' RACE reads with MiXCR anew, one entry per CDR3 protein. The sample lists roughly 63,000 distinct CDR3 sequences, about 11% occurring once. The length of the CDR3 is 15 residues. Per germline, CDR1 LNHNV and CDR2 YYDKDF (reference sequence). V lost 3 bases to trimming and J lost 0 bases, with 11 bases between them. Sequencing was performed on whole blood, taken at baseline. The TCR comes from an adult who was a healthcare worker with PCR-confirmed SARS-CoV-2 infection or an uninfected control (not recorded which). The donor label of this sample is uncertain. V and J are TRBV15 and TRBJ1-1, with a possible D match to TRBD1 (5 bases). DNA for the CDR3: TGTGCCACCAGCAGGCAGCCAGGGTTGAACACTGAAGCTTTCTTT. It translates to CATSRQPGLNTEAFF. Full variable domain (outside the CDR3, taken from reference TRBV15 and TRBJ1-1): DAMVIQNPRYQVTQFGKPVTLSCSQTLNHNVMYWYQQKSSQAPKLLFHYYDKDFNNEADTPDNFQSRRPNTSFCFLDIRSPGLGDTAMYLCATSRQPGLNTEAFFGQGTRLTVV.